This TCR beta chain originates from a study of cytomegalovirus exposure and HLA in healthy donors listed by TCRdb under 2017. Background for the entire study: In an earlier analysis of roughly 500 of the donors, approximately 300 Gb of sequence data and 90 million to 120 million unique TCR beta sequences from 150 million to 200 million T cells were reported. On average, about 200,000 unique TCR beta nucleotide sequences were sequenced per donor among some 420 genotyped donors of the cohort, with 15% to 20% of those sequences being non-productive. Rather than drawing on any new phenotypic data, the later analysis identified candidate immune exposures from TCR beta sequences and the way those sequences occurred across donors. A few DR-DQ haplotypes were treated as single units for association and clustering because of strong linkage in the cohort. The study aimed to test whether cataloging public T cell receptors could reveal signatures of past pathogen exposure. Using immunosequencing, the study profiled T cell repertoires from around 680 subjects and related those repertoires to cytomegalovirus serostatus. A later genetic analysis used genome-wide SNP genotypes for about 65% of the roughly 700 donors, treating that subset as a discovery cohort. A separate validation cohort of approximately 130 different subjects was used in addition to the approximately 700-subject first cohort. Donor age, sex, ethnicity and CMV serostatus were compiled together with the repertoire data. HLA typing included class I and class II loci at four-digit resolution. Typing coverage varied by locus: 629-630 donors for A, B, C, DRB1 and DQB1; more than 500 for DQA1; more than 600 for DPA1; roughly 470 for DPB1. To decide whether each TCR beta V gene segment behaved as functional or pseudogenic, an earlier analysis of over 500 of the donors relied on high-throughput TCR beta sequencing. To predict cytomegalovirus infection status, the study combined high-throughput TCR immunosequencing, statistical association of individual TCRs with disease status, and machine learning. Of the 300 to 400 genotyped donors, 81% fell in the genetic ancestry cluster associated with self-reported Caucasian donors. Every discovery cohort repertoire had been produced on one sequencing platform. A later analysis re-analyzed previously published TCR beta repertoires from 666 donors and added high-resolution HLA genotyping to study TCR occurrence patterns. About 300 gigabases of sequencing data and tens of millions of unique TCR sequences were included in an early release covering under 650 HLA-typed donors. The paper's findings and limits, for the study overall: In a later analysis, most CMV-associated TCR beta chains were found to appear HLA-restricted, with HLA associations seemingly driven largely by CMV exposure. This cohort had only TCR beta chains sequenced, and the lack of alpha or paired-chain data limited which features could be detected. Correlated functional status among segregating V segments might be attributable to linkage disequilibrium, but an unknown experimental factor could not be ruled out. Specific HLA alleles were associated with 16,951 TCR beta sequences at a false discovery rate of 0.05 in a later analysis. A further reported finding was that TCR beta sequences accurately predicted the HLA-A and HLA-B alleles for most subjects in the first cohort. The study listed 164 TCR beta chains as associated with cytomegalovirus. A later analysis found that TCR association rates varied across HLA loci, with DRB1 alleles showing the most associated TCRs and HLA-C alleles the fewest. In vitro tests confirmed that a few of the cytomegalovirus-associated TCR beta chains recognize cytomegalovirus antigens. Several of the top co-occurrence clusters appeared to be linked to parvovirus B19, influenza, CMV and Epstein-Barr virus, according to a later analysis. In a later analysis, HLA-associated TCR beta chains were found to be more clonally expanded and to have lower generation probabilities than equally common non-associated chains. Because HLA typing was missing for some donors at each locus, association tests included only the typed subset. A group of highly shared sequence variants was considered likely to be a technical artifact of the sequencing pipeline. Most TCR sequences were observed very rarely across donors, whereas some public TCRs were present in many individuals. Broadly in line with IMGT annotations, most TCR beta V segments showed up in productive rearrangements about 87% or about 30% of the time in an earlier analysis of 450 to 600 of the donors. Presence/absence analyses assumed roughly uniform sequencing depth across donors, an assumption that may not hold. Immune exposure information for the cohort was limited to CMV serostatus. The classifier was reported to diagnose cytomegalovirus status with high specificity and sensitivity in both the original cohort and the validation cohort. Compared with the roughly 700-donor mean, donors in an Asian-associated ancestry cluster had fewer N-insertions in productive TCRs, according to a later genetic analysis. Assigning TCR associations to individual alleles was difficult when HLA alleles, especially DR and DQ, strongly co-occurred. A later genetic analysis associated a missense DCLRE1C variant with V-gene and J-gene trimming of TCR beta chains, and an independent cohort replicated the association. About 15 rarely observed V segments, including chromosome 9 orphons, were excluded from the earlier analysis of about 610 of the donors because counts were too low. The authors suggested that the approach could potentially be extended to other disease states and immunological phenotypes.

Library construction relied on the immunoSEQ multiplex PCR assay. The multiplex PCR relied on a mix of 60 forward primers for TCR Vbeta segments and 13 reverse primers for TCR Jbeta segments. Amplification of the CDR3 region of rearranged TCR beta genes was performed with a multiplex PCR assay on genomic DNA. On the Illumina HiSeq System, the amplified TCR beta libraries were sequenced as 87-base-pair reads. Regarding the original processing steps: A later analysis tallied around 82 million unique TCR beta chains across the 666 repertoires, and some 10 million of those chains were shared by two or more donors. A nearest-neighbor algorithm error-corrected the raw reads and collapsed the reads into unique sequences, merging closely related sequences to remove PCR and sequencing errors. To assign V, D and J gene segments, CDR3 sequences were aligned to IMGT reference sequences. For a sequence to be retained, a match of at least six nucleotides to both a V gene segment and a J gene segment was required. Rearrangements were classified as productive when the CDR3 lacked stop codons and remained in frame with V and J, and all other rearrangements were classified as non-productive. CDR3 was defined by IMGT convention, running from the second conserved V-encoded cysteine to the conserved J-encoded phenylalanine. In an earlier analysis of approximately 590 of the donors, sequences lacking an unambiguous match to a single V gene segment were excluded. An earlier analysis of 587 of the donors called V segments functional above 56.7% productive rearrangements and segregating when the between-donor standard deviation exceeded 5%. A statistical classification framework was developed to diagnose cytomegalovirus status using the catalog of TCR beta chain sequences. In a later analysis, V and J genes were assigned by comparing TCR nucleotide sequences against IMGT/GENE-DB human TR gene sequences. Using the TCRdist pipeline, a later analysis assigned CDR3 sequences along with most-parsimonious VDJ recombination scenarios. In a later analysis, each TCR beta chain was defined by its CDR3 amino acid sequence together with its V-gene family, and reads without a unique V-gene family were excluded. As a way to deal with suspected cross-contamination and a sequencing artifact, a later analysis dropped 640 or so nucleotide sequences that were highly shared and had low generation probability. A later analysis calculated a clonal expansion index for each public chain from normalized within-repertoire ranks of inferred template counts. A later analysis computed generation probabilities with a VDJ recombination model fitted to out-of-frame rearrangements, and checked the results against IGoR. A later analysis scored TCR-TCR, TCR-HLA and TCR-CMV co-occurrence with hypergeometric tests, applying a repertoire-size bias correction to TCR pairs. In a later analysis, false discovery rates were estimated by permuting HLA or CMV assignments 20 times. A later analysis grouped co-occurring TCRs with DBSCAN, adding TCRdist sequence similarity when clustering within HLA-allele-positive subsets. Repertoires with fewer than 30,000 or more than 120,000 public chains, plus five repertoires with anomalous nucleotide sharing, were excluded from co-occurrence clustering. Drawn from immuneACCESS, this table holds only the in-frame rearrangements with V and J called that TCRdb kept. Clones are partly lost; checked studies trace under half to an unresolved V gene and leave the rest unexplained. V and J calls and clone size are those listed in that table; D and trimming were worked out from the DNA. Across this sample there are about 120,000 clones, with about 15% seen only once. The ten biggest clones cover roughly 2.7% of the sample.

The cohort was made up of about 670 healthy bone marrow donors. At the time of sampling, all cohort members were nominally healthy, though unrecorded immune exposures were likely present. The donor tested CMV seropositive and was one of the 289 seropositive cohort members. A peripheral blood sample was provided by each donor, and peripheral blood mononuclear cells were used for TCR beta sequencing. Genomic DNA extraction from the blood cell samples was performed with the Qiagen DNeasy Blood Extraction Kit. In its sample, this clone was seen a few times. Its target antigen remains unknown. It has no much larger one-base neighbor in the sample; base qualities were not kept. The sequencing sample was made of PBMCs. This clonotype originated in a female donor in good health and CMV-seropositive.

The sequenced DNA: TGTGCCAGCAGTTTAGCGGGTTACGAGCAGTACTTC. It translates as CASSLAGYEQYF. Rearrangement joined TRBV27 to TRBJ2-7; TRBD2 could be the D gene, as 5 bases match. CDR1 and CDR2 are drawn from the germline V gene (reference sequence): MNHEY, SMNVEV. V lost 2 bases and J lost 4 bases; the stretch between them is 6 bases long. From the cysteine through the phenylalanine, the CDR3 covers 12 amino acids. The retained sequence is limited to the CDR3, 36 bases, with the frame set at the first base.